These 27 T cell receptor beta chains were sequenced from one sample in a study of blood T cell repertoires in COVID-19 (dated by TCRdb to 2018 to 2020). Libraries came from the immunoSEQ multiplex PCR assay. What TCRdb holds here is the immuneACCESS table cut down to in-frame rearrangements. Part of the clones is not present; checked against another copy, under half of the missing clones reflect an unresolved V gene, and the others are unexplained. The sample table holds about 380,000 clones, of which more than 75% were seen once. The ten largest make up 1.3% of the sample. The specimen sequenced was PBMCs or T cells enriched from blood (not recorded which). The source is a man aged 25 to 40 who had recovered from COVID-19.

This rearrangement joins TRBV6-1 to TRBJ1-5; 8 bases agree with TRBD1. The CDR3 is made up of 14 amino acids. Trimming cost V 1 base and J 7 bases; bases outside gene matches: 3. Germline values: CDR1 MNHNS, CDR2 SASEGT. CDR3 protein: CASSEGTGLQPQHF. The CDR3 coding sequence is TGTGCCAGCAGTGAAGGGACAGGGTTACAGCCCCAGCATTTT.

The CDR3 DNA is TGTGCCAGCAGCCAACCACAGGGGAACACTGAAGCTTTCTTT. Amino acid sequence: CASSQPQGNTEAFF. The rearrangement uses TRBV3-1 (or the pseudogene TRBV3-2) and TRBJ1-1; D perhaps matches TRBD1 (6 bases). CDR3 length: 14 residues. Germline V gives CDR1 LGHDT, CDR2 YNNKEL (reference sequence). Trimming took off 2 bases at V and 1 base at J, with 8 bases between the two ends.

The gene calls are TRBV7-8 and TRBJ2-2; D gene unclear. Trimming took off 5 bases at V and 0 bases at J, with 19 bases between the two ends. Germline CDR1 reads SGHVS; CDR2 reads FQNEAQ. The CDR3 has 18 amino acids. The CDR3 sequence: CASSPMGFDVSNTGELFF. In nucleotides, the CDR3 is TGTGCCAGCAGCCCGATGGGCTTCGACGTTTCGAACACCGGGGAGCTGTTTTTT.

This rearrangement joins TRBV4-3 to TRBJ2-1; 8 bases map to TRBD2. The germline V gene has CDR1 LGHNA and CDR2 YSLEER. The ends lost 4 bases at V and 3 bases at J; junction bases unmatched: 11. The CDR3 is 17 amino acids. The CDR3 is CASSPPAGRGNYNEQFF. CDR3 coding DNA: TGCGCCAGCAGCCCCCCCGCCGGGAGGGGAAACTACAATGAGCAGTTCTTC.

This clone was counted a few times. Here the CDR3 DNA reads TGTGCCAGCAGTGAAGATTGGACAGGGAGGGGCGAGCAGTACTTC. Encoded protein: CASSEDWTGRGEQYF. The J gene is TRBJ2-7, the V gene TRBV2, with D perhaps TRBD1 (8 bases). CDR1 SNHLY and CDR2 FYNNEI come from the germline V gene. The CDR3 extends over 15 amino acids. The germline V and J ends were trimmed by 1 base and 6 bases, with 16 bases remaining between them. Full variable domain (rest looked up from reference TRBV2 and TRBJ2-7): EPEVTQTPSHQVTQMGQEVILRCVPISNHLYFYWYRQILGQKVEFLVSFYNNEISEKSEIFDDQFSVERPDGSNFTLKIRSTKLEDSAMYFCASSEDWTGRGEQYFGPGTRLTVT.

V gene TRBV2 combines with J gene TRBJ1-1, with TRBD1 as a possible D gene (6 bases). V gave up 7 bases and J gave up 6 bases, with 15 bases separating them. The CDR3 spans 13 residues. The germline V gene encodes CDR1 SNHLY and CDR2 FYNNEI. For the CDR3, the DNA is TGTGCCAGCAACAGGGATTTCATACCTGAAGCTTTCTTT. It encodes CASNRDFIPEAFF.

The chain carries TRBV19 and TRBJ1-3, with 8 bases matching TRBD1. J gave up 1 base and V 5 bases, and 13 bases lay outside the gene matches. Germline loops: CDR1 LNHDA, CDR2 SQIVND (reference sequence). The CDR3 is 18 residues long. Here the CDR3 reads CASSFGQGSLLSGNTIYF. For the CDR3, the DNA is TGTGCCAGTAGTTTTGGACAGGGAAGTCTTCTGTCTGGAAACACCATATATTTT.

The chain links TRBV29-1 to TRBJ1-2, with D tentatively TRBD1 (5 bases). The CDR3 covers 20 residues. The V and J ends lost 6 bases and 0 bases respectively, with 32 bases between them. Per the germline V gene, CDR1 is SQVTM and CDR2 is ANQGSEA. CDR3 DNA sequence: TGCAGCGTCACGGGCGAGACAGTGGAGTACCGGGCCGGTCCTAACTATGGCTACACCTTC. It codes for CSVTGETVEYRAGPNYGYTF.

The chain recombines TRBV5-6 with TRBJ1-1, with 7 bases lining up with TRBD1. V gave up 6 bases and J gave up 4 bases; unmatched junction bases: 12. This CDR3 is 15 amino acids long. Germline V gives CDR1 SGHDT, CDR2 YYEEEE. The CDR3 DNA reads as TGTGCCAGCACCCTCGGGACAGCGGAGGTCACTGAAGCTTTCTTT. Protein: CASTLGTAEVTEAFF.

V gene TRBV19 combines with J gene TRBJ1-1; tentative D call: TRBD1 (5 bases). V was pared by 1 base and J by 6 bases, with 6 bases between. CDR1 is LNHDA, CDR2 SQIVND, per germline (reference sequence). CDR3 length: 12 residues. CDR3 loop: CASSIAGAEAFF. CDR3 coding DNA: TGTGCCAGTAGTATAGCGGGGGCTGAAGCTTTCTTT.

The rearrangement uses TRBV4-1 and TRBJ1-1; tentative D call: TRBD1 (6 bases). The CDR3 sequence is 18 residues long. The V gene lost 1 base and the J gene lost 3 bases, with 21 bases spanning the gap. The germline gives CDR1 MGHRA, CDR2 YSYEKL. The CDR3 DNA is TGCGCCAGCAGCCAAGGGGTCGGGACAAGCGACCCTTACACTGAAGCTTTCTTT. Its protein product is CASSQGVGTSDPYTEAFF.

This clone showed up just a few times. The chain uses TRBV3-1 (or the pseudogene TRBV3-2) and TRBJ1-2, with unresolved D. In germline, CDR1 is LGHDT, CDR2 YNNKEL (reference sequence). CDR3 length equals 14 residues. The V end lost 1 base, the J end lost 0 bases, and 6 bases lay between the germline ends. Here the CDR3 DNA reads TGTGCCAGCAGCCAAGCTTCCGCTAACTATGGCTACACCTTC. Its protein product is CASSQASANYGYTF.

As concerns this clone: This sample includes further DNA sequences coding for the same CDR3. The CDR3 sequence is CASSLAGGDGYTF. In DNA form, the CDR3 reads TGTGCCAGCAGCTTGGCAGGGGGAGATGGCTACACCTTC. The chain has TRBV5-4 and TRBJ1-2, with 7 bases lining up with TRBD1. Germline values: CDR1 SGHNT, CDR2 YYREEE (reference sequence). V gave up 0 bases and J gave up 6 bases; unmatched junction bases: 2. This CDR3 has 13 amino acids.

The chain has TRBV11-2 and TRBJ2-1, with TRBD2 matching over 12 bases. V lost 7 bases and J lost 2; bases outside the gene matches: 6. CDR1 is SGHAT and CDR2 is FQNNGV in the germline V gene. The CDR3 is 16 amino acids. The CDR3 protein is CASKRTSGEAYNEQFF. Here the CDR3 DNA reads TGTGCCAGCAAGCGGACTAGCGGGGAAGCCTACAATGAGCAGTTCTTC.

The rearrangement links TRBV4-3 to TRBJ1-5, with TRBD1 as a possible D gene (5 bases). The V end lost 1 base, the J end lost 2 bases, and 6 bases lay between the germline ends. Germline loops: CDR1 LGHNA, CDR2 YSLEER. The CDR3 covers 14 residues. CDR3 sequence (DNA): TGCGCCAGCAGCCAAGCACAGGGCAATCAGCCCCAGCATTTT. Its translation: CASSQAQGNQPQHF.

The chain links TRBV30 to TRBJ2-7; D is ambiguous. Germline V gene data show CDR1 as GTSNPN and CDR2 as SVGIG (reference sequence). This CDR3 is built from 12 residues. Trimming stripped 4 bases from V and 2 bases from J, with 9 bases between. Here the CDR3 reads CAWKTQTYEQYF. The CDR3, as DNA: TGTGCCTGGAAGACACAGACCTACGAGCAGTACTTC.

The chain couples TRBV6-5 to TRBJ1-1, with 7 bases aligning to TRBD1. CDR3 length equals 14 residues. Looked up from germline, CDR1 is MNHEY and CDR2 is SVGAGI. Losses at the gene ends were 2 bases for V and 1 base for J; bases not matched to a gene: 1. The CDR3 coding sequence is TGTGCCAGCAGTTACGACAGGGCGAACACTGAAGCTTTCTTT. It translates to CASSYDRANTEAFF.

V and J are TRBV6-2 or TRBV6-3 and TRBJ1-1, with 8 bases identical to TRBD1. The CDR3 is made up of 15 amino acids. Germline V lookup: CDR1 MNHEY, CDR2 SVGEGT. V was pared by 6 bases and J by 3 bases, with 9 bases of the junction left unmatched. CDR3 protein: CASSPGGAGDTEAFF. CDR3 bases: TGTGCCAGCAGCCCAGGGGGCGCCGGGGACACTGAAGCTTTCTTT.

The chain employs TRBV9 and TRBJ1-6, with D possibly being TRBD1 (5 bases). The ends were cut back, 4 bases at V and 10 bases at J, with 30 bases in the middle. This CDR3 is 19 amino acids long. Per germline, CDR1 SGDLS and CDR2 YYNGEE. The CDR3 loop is CASSSDGGPAISLGSPLHF. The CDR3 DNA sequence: TGTGCCAGCAGCAGTGACGGGGGTCCGGCAATCTCTCTTGGGTCACCCCTCCACTTT.

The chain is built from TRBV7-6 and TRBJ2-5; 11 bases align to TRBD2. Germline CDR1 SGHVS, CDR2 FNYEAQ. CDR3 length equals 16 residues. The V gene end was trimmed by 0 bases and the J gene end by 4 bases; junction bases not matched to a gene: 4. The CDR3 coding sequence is TGTGCCAGCAGCTTAGCTAGCGGGGGGGCCTTAGAGACCCAGTACTTC. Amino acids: CASSLASGGALETQYF.

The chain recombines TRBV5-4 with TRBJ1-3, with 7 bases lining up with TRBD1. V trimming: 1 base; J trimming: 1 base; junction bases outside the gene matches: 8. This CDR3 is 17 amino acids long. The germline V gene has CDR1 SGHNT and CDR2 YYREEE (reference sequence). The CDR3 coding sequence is TGTGCCAGCAGCTTGTCAGCAGGGGGATCTTCTGGAAACACCATATATTTT. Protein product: CASSLSAGGSSGNTIYF.

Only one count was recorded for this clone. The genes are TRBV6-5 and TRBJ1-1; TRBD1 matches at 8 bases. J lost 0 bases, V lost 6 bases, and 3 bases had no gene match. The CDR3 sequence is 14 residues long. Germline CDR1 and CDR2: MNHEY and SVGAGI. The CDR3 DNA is TGTGCCAGCAGCAGACAGGGGATGAACACTGAAGCTTTCTTT. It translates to CASSRQGMNTEAFF.

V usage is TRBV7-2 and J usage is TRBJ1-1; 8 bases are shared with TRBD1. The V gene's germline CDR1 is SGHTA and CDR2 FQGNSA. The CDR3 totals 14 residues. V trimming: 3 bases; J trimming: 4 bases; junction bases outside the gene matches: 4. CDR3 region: CASSLGQVLTEAFF. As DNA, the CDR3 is TGTGCCAGCAGCTTGGGACAGGTACTCACTGAAGCTTTCTTT.

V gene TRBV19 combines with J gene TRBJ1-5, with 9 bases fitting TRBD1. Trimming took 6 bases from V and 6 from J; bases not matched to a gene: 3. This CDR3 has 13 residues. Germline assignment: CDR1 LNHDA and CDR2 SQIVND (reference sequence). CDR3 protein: CASSQQGAQPQHF. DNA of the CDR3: TGTGCCAGTAGCCAACAGGGGGCTCAGCCCCAGCATTTT.

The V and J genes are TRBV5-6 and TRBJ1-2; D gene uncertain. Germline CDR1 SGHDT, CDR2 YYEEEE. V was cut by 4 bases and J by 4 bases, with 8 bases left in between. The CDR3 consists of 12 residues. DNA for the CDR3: TGTGCCAGCAGCCTCGCGGGCTATGGCTACACCTTC. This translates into CASSLAGYGYTF.

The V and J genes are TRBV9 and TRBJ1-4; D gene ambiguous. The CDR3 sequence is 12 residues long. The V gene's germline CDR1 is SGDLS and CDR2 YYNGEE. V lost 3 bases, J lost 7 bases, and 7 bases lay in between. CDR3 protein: CASSGPGEKLFF. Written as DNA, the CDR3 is TGTGCCAGCAGCGGACCGGGTGAAAAACTGTTTTTT. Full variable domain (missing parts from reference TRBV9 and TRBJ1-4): DSGVTQTPKHLITATGQRVTLRCSPRSGDLSVYWYQQSLDQGLQFLIQYYNGEERAKGNILERFSAQQFPDLHSELNLSSLELGDSALYFCASSGPGEKLFFGSGTQLSVL.

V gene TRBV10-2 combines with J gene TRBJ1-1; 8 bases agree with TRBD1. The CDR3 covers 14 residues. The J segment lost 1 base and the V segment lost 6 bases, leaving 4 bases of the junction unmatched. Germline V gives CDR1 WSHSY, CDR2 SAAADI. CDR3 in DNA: TGCGCCAGCAGGATGGACAGGGAGAACACTGAAGCTTTCTTT. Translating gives CASRMDRENTEAFF.